This T cell receptor (beta chain) was captured in a study of technical replicates of blood from several donors. This CDR3 has 16 residues. The V gene's germline CDR1 is SGHVS and CDR2 FQNEAQ. Trimming stripped 5 bases from V and 0 bases from J, with 15 bases between. This table comes from immunoSEQ multiplex PCR, and its TCRdb copy is limited to in-frame clones, with some not included. Seen here are about 16,000 clones, around nine tenths observed once, and the top ten hold more than 9%. The sequenced sample consisted of PBMCs. This clonotype was sampled from a human donor in good health. V gene TRBV7-8 combines with J gene TRBJ2-3; TRBD1 is a possible D gene (5 bases). The CDR3 DNA reads TGTGCCAGCAGCCCCCGGCCAGACAGTAGCACAGATACGCAGTATTTT. Residues: CASSPRPDSSTDTQYF.